The 22 T cell receptor beta chains below were found in one sample sequenced in a study of cytomegalovirus exposure and HLA in healthy donors. 13 Jbeta primers and 60 Vbeta primers were used for the PCR. Libraries were prepared by immunoSEQ multiplex PCR; TCRdb keeps only in-frame clonotypes and omits some of them. Of around 270,000 clones in the sample, under 90% were seen once. The sample comprised PBMCs. The receptors were sampled from a girl between 2 and 10 years old in good health and CMV-seronegative.

J is TRBJ1-1 and V is TRBV18; the D gene is possibly TRBD1 (5 bases). The CDR3 has 14 residues. Trimming shortened V by 6 bases and J by 0 bases, and 11 bases separated the two germline ends. The germline CDR1 and CDR2 sequences are KGHSH and LQKENI. The CDR3 spells CASSVGDLNTEAFF. The CDR3 coding sequence is TGTGCCAGCTCGGTAGGGGATTTGAACACTGAAGCTTTCTTT.

The chain joins TRBV5-1 to TRBJ2-1; 10 bases map to TRBD2. J gave up 5 bases and V 3 bases, and 5 bases lay outside the gene matches. This CDR3 has 15 amino acids. CDR1 SGHRS and CDR2 YFSETQ come from the germline V gene. The CDR3 loop reads CASSSGTSVNNEQFF. In nucleotides, the CDR3 is TGCGCCAGCAGCTCCGGGACTAGCGTTAACAATGAGCAGTTCTTC.

This clone was recorded once. This chain uses TRBV28 with TRBJ2-1, with 7 bases lining up with TRBD2. The CDR3 totals 16 residues. With 6 bases clipped from V and 6 bases from J, the junction kept 14 bases outside the gene matches. Germline V CDR1 and CDR2: MDHEN, SYDVKM. The CDR3 protein is CASSGPGGPMRNEQFF. Written as DNA, the CDR3 is TGTGCCAGCAGCGGGCCGGGAGGACCCATGCGCAATGAGCAGTTCTTC.

This clone was seen once. This sequence joins TRBV25-1 and TRBJ2-1; D is uncertain. Trimming removed 1 base from V and 4 bases from J, with 5 bases in between. Germline V gene data show CDR1 as MGHDK and CDR2 as SYGVNS. The CDR3 is 13 amino acids. The CDR3 is CASSELSYNEQFF. CDR3 nucleotides: TGTGCCAGCAGTGAATTGTCATACAATGAGCAGTTCTTC.

The rearrangement uses TRBV4-1 and TRBJ1-5; D is undetermined. The CDR3 is 14 residues long. Germline V lookup: CDR1 MGHRA, CDR2 YSYEKL. V dropped 7 bases and J dropped 5 bases, with 15 bases sitting between them. The chain's CDR3 is CASTMDLSDQPQHF. The CDR3 DNA follows: TGCGCCAGCACCATGGACTTATCGGATCAGCCCCAGCATTTT.

V usage is TRBV30 and J usage is TRBJ2-7, with 7 bases aligning to TRBD1. CDR3 length: 12 amino acids. The germline V gene encodes CDR1 GTSNPN and CDR2 SVGIG (reference sequence). The V gene end was trimmed by 1 base and the J gene end by 4 bases; junction bases not matched to a gene: 1. CDR3 protein: CAWSEGAYEQYF. The CDR3 bases are TGTGCCTGGAGTGAGGGGGCTTACGAGCAGTACTTC.

The chain employs TRBV19 and TRBJ2-7; 10 bases fit TRBD1. V was clipped by 10 bases and J by 3 bases; unmatched bases: 9. Looked up from germline, CDR1 is LNHDA and CDR2 is SQIVND (reference sequence). The CDR3 spans 14 residues. The CDR3 nucleotides are TGTGCCACAGACCCGGGACAGGGGCTCTACGAGCAGTACTTC. Translation gives CATDPGQGLYEQYF.

This chain links TRBV27 with TRBJ1-4; perhaps TRBD1 as D (5 bases). The CDR3 is 14 residues long. Trimming pared 6 bases from V and 5 bases from J, leaving 13 bases between. CDR1 MNHEY and CDR2 SMNVEV come from the germline V gene (reference sequence). CDR3 protein: CASSPRVWNEKLFF. CDR3 in DNA: TGTGCCAGCAGCCCCAGGGTTTGGAATGAAAAACTGTTTTTT.

This clone was observed a handful of times. As DNA, the CDR3 is TGTGCCAGCAGCGTAGAAGCGGCTAGCGGCTACGAGCAGTACTTC. Its translation: CASSVEAASGYEQYF. J is TRBJ2-7 and V is TRBV9; 7 bases are a match to TRBD2. Germline V gene sequence: CDR1 SGDLS, CDR2 YYNGEE. V was pared by 0 bases and J by 3 bases, with 6 bases of the junction left unmatched. This CDR3 spans 15 amino acids.

Concerning this clone itself: The junction does not match germline at one end; this may be a read error. CDR3 protein: CAGSSGGDTGELFF. CDR3 bases: TGTGCCGGCAGCTCAGGGGGAGACACCGGGGAGCTGTTTTTT. The chain uses TRBV7-9 and TRBJ2-2, with 7 bases aligning to TRBD1. This CDR3 comprises 14 residues. From germline, CDR1 is SEHNR and CDR2 FQNEAQ (reference sequence).

The chain couples TRBV5-1 to TRBJ2-5; 15 nucleotides line up with TRBD2. TRBJ2-7 explains the end of the DNA better; the J call may be wrong. The CDR3 consists of 16 residues. Germline CDR1 and CDR2: SGHRS and YFSETQ. CDR3 amino acids: CASSQGLAGGSYEQYF. The CDR3 DNA is TGCGCCAGCAGCCAGGGACTAGCGGGAGGCTCCTACGAGCAGTACTTC.

CDR3 sequence: CASSHGAGGFNQPQHF. CDR3 DNA: TGTGCCAGCAGTCACGGGGCAGGGGGTTTTAATCAGCCCCAGCATTTT. This sequence joins TRBV28 and TRBJ1-5, with 7 bases that match TRBD1. The V segment lost 5 bases and the J segment 4 bases; nucleotides outside the gene matches: 11. The CDR3 is 16 amino acids. Germline V lookup: CDR1 MDHEN, CDR2 SYDVKM.

This clone came up a few times. The chain carries TRBV10-3 and TRBJ1-2; 11 bases are a match to TRBD1. V shed 7 bases and J 8 bases; nucleotides not matched to a gene: 12. The CDR3 has 15 residues. Germline CDR1 ENHRY, CDR2 SYGVKD. The CDR3 DNA reads TGTGCCATCAATCTATCTGGACAGGGGGCGCGAGGCTACACCTTC. It codes for CAINLSGQGARGYTF.

The chain joins TRBV19 to TRBJ1-2, with D perhaps TRBD1 (6 bases). The CDR3 covers 15 residues. CDR1 LNHDA and CDR2 SQIVND come from the germline V gene (reference sequence). V was pared by 10 bases and J by 2 bases, with 20 bases between. The CDR3 nucleotides are TGTGCCACCACGAAAACCGGGACACTAAACTATGGCTACACCTTC. Amino acids: CATTKTGTLNYGYTF.

The chain links TRBV2 to TRBJ2-2, with 8 bases aligning to TRBD2. The CDR3 runs to 13 residues. The J segment lost 4 bases and the V segment lost 7 bases, leaving 2 bases of the junction unmatched. The germline V gene has CDR1 SNHLY and CDR2 FYNNEI. CDR3 sequence (DNA): TGTGCCAGCATCGGGAGGGTCACCGGGGAGCTGTTTTTT. Protein product: CASIGRVTGELFF.

The chain links TRBV2 to TRBJ1-5, with 9 nucleotides matching TRBD1. V was clipped by 4 bases and J by 6 bases; unmatched bases: 7. The CDR3 is 15 residues long. Germline V CDR1 and CDR2: SNHLY, FYNNEI. CDR3: CASSGRTGASQPQHF. In nucleotides, the CDR3 is TGTGCCAGCAGTGGCCGGACAGGGGCGTCTCAGCCCCAGCATTTT.

This sequence joins TRBV5-8 and TRBJ1-5; no firm D call. Germline V lookup: CDR1 SGHTS, CDR2 YDEGEE. The CDR3 totals 11 residues. Trimming removed 3 bases at V and 9 bases at J, with 7 bases between. As DNA, the CDR3 is TGTGCCAGCAGCTCCGGAGGGCCCCAGCATTTT. Translation gives CASSSGGPQHF.

The chain uses TRBV29-1 and TRBJ1-2, with 8 positions matching TRBD1. Germline-derived CDR1 and CDR2 are SQVTM and ANQGSEA. The CDR3 consists of 13 residues. V was clipped by 7 bases and J by 7 bases; unmatched bases: 11. The CDR3 spells CSAGRTGTSGYTF. CDR3 in DNA: TGCAGCGCTGGCCGGACAGGGACCTCTGGCTACACCTTC.

The V and J genes are TRBV9 and TRBJ1-5, with D perhaps TRBD1 (6 bases). In germline, CDR1 is SGDLS, CDR2 YYNGEE. This CDR3 spans 15 amino acids. V was cut by 4 bases and J by 5 bases, with 16 bases left in between. The CDR3 sequence: CASSPSGTSYQPQHF. CDR3 bases: TGTGCCAGCAGCCCCTCCGGGACATCGTATCAGCCCCAGCATTTT.

The chain uses TRBV28 and TRBJ1-4; 7 bases are shared with TRBD1. The CDR3 contains 11 residues. Germline trimming cut 8 bases from V and 10 bases from J; bases unmatched to any gene: 4. In germline, CDR1 is MDHEN, CDR2 SYDVKM. The CDR3 reads CASGTATKLFF. CDR3 nucleotide sequence: TGTGCCAGCGGGACAGCCACAAAACTGTTTTTT.

This clone was seen a single time. The V call is TRBV5-1, the J call TRBJ2-1; 8 bases align to TRBD2. J lost 3 bases, V lost 4 bases, and 0 bases had no gene match. CDR3 length equals 13 residues. CDR1 is SGHRS, CDR2 YFSETQ, per germline. The CDR3 sequence is CASSGTSYNEQFF. CDR3 DNA: TGCGCCAGCAGCGGGACTAGCTACAATGAGCAGTTCTTC.

CDR3 loop: CAISEDRGVNIQYF. In DNA, the CDR3 is TGTGCCATCAGTGAGGACAGGGGCGTCAACATTCAGTACTTC. The genes are TRBV10-3 and TRBJ2-4; 8 bases map to TRBD1. Germline V lookup: CDR1 ENHRY, CDR2 SYGVKD. CDR3 length equals 14 residues. J gave up 7 bases and V 2 bases, and 4 bases lay outside the gene matches.